This T cell receptor beta chain was documented in a study of OX40 agonist ivuxolimab in advanced cancers. Study outcomes and limitations: Among the lowest levels of clonal expansion were found in partial responders at 0.1-3.0 mg/kg.

V lost 0 bases and J lost 0, with 17 bases in between. The CDR3 is made up of 18 amino acids. The count of this clone is one. Its target is unknown. Blood samples were obtained at baseline, cycle 4 day 1, and cycle 7 day 1. Clones were sequenced by immunoSEQ multiplex PCR, and TCRdb holds only the in-frame ones, with some missing. The sample lists 30,000 or so clones; approximately 90% were seen once. The sequence derives from an adult with an advanced solid tumor such as melanoma, head and neck, liver or kidney cancer. The material sequenced was CD4+ or CD8+ T cells sorted from blood, taken in a trial of the OX40 agonist ivuxolimab. This rearrangement joins TRBV23-1 to TRBJ1-1, with D tentatively TRBD1 (5 bases). TRBV23-1 carries the ORF label, with uncertain function. CDR3 loop: CASSQSQDFGSMNTEAFF. CDR3 DNA: TGCGCCAGCAGTCAATCACAGGATTTTGGGTCTATGAACACTGAAGCTTTCTTT.